This TCR beta chain was recorded in a study of blood T cell repertoires in COVID-19 (dated by TCRdb to 2018 to 2021). In terms of the full investigation: Collaborator samples came from the United States, Italy and Spain and covered acute and convalescent phases of COVID-19. A de-identified subject ID, COVID-19 status, age in years and sex were almost always included in the sample metadata. Where available, HLA class I and class II types were obtained from metadata supplied by the sample provider rather than from assay-based typing. The material from the prospective study consisted of cDNA or gDNA derived from T cells, B-cell-depleted T cells, or PBMCs. A freely available public database, intended as a resource for researchers studying the immune response to SARS-CoV-2, is where the repertoires were released. The samples were drawn from two sources: the first 160 participants of the ongoing ImmuneRACE study, and 1,200 or so subjects contributed by 6 global collaborators. Deeply sampled blood TCRbeta repertoires from subjects exposed to, actively infected with, or recovered from COVID-19 were included in the dataset. Broad study findings and their caveats: The quantity of clinical and demographic metadata differed by source and by participant and was supplied without curation.

The CDR3, cysteine through phenylalanine, is 14 amino acids long. Just CDR3 DNA is preserved here, 42 bases in frame from base 1. The germline V gene specifies SGHDN as CDR1 and FVKESK as CDR2. The junction carries 7 bases between V and J, which are trimmed by 3 bases and 1 base respectively. In regard to this clone: This clone's antigen is unknown. Base qualities are not recorded, but no much larger clone differs from it by a single base.

The immunoSEQ Assay, a bias-controlled multiplex PCR, was used to amplify TCRbeta CDR3 regions from genomic DNA. The published analysis was carried out like this. Nucleated cell counts per sample were estimated from amplification of reference gene primers within the assay. Sequence reads were collapsed and filtered to measure the absolute abundance of every unique TCRbeta CDR3 rearrangement. For each sample, productive Simpson clonality was calculated by taking the square root of Simpson's diversity index across productive rearrangements. TCRdb took over this immuneACCESS table, retaining in-frame rearrangements with V and J assigned. Such tables are incomplete; in checked studies, under half of the missing clones stem from an unresolved V gene, and the remainder is unexplained. Clone size and the V and J calls come from that table; the DNA yielded D and trimming. In this sample the table shows 200,000 to 250,000 clones, roughly 84% of which occur a single time. The ten largest make up approximately 10% of the sample.

Whole blood was collected in K2EDTA tubes by collaborating institutions according to the institutions' own protocols. For TCRbeta analysis, collaborators shipped samples in one of three forms: frozen whole blood, isolated PBMCs, or DNA extracted from either of those sample types. The TCR comes from a man aged 50 or older with active or convalescent COVID-19. Recombination linked TRBV14 to TRBJ2-1, and TRBD2 may be the D gene, going by 5 matching bases. Source material: peripheral blood. The CDR3: CASSHTSSYNEQFF. The sequence in DNA is TGTGCCAGCAGCCACACTAGTTCCTACAATGAGCAGTTCTTC.